This entry describes one T cell receptor beta chain. Its matching antigen is unknown. TCRdb reanalyzed the 5' RACE reads, giving one entry per CDR3 protein sequence and no DNA. Recorded for this sample: approximately 460,000 distinct CDR3 sequences. Germline assignment: CDR1 GTSNPN and CDR2 SVGIG (reference sequence). The CDR3 runs 12 residues. This sample is drawn from a study of T cells expressing NK-cell markers. Findings and caveats of the study: Dominant NKG2C+ clonotypes were found to form about 1.0-7.5% of CD8+ T cells in over 5 donors.

The origin of this receptor is a woman between 18 and 69 years old in good health. The chain combines TRBV30 with TRBJ2-5; TCRdb designates TRBD1, a call that cannot be tested without DNA. Sequencing was performed on blood T cells: a sorted CD56 or NKG2C T cell subset, CD4+ or CD8+ T cells, or bulk PBMC T cells (not recorded which). CDR3 amino acids: CAWNQGAQTQYF.